Each of the 27 T cell receptor beta chains below was sequenced from the same sample in a study of OX40 agonist ivuxolimab in advanced cancers. Library construction relied on the immunoSEQ multiplex PCR assay. This immuneACCESS table, as held by TCRdb, lists in-frame sequences with V and J called but not all clones. Of the missing ones, under half trace to an unresolved V gene in checked studies; the others have no known cause. Recorded for this sample are fewer than 60,000 clones; approximately 91% of them occurred a single time. About 0.73% of the sample comes from the top ten. The material sequenced was CD4+ or CD8+ T cells sorted from blood, taken in a trial of the OX40 agonist ivuxolimab. The source is an adult with an advanced solid tumor such as melanoma, head and neck, liver or kidney cancer.

This chain connects TRBV30 to TRBJ2-1, with a possible D match to TRBD2 (6 bases). The CDR3 length is 13 residues. V was pared by 3 bases and J by 7 bases, with 13 bases between. The germline V gene has CDR1 GTSNPN and CDR2 SVGIG (reference sequence). The CDR3 region has the DNA TGTGCCTGGAGGAGGGGACTCCGGAATGAGCAGTTCTTC. It encodes CAWRRGLRNEQFF.

The rearrangement joins TRBV4-2 to TRBJ2-2; D is perhaps TRBD2 (6 bases). With 0 bases removed from V and 1 base from J, the gap between germline ends came to 9 bases. Germline CDR1 reads LGHNA; CDR2 reads YNFKEQ. The CDR3 totals 16 residues. In nucleotides, the CDR3 is TGTGCCAGCAGCCAAGATTGGCGGGGGAACACCGGGGAGCTGTTTTTT. This codes for CASSQDWRGNTGELFF.

The chain uses TRBV7-6 and TRBJ1-4, with D perhaps matching TRBD1 (6 bases). Germline V lookup: CDR1 SGHVS, CDR2 FNYEAQ. The CDR3 is 17 residues long. Trimming pared 0 bases from V and 8 bases from J, leaving 19 bases between. The CDR3 nucleotides are TGTGCCAGCAGCTTAGCTACGGGGGGCCCCGGTGGGGAAAAACTGTTTTTT. This sequence encodes CASSLATGGPGGEKLFF.

CDR3 DNA sequence: TGTGCCAGCAGGCCGGGACTAGGGTACAATGAGCAGTTCTTC. This codes for CASRPGLGYNEQFF. The chain recombines TRBV27 with TRBJ2-1, with 8 bases matching TRBD2. CDR3 length: 14 amino acids. Germline CDR1 MNHEY, CDR2 SMNVEV (reference sequence). After removal of 6 bases from V and 4 bases from J, the junction contained 5 bases not matched to a gene.

The chain joins TRBV9 to TRBJ1-1; a weak D match, TRBD1 (6 bases). V lost 1 base to trimming and J lost 3 bases, with 16 bases between them. Germline CDR1 and CDR2: SGDLS and YYNGEE. This CDR3 comprises 16 residues. The CDR3, as DNA: TGTGCCAGCAGCGTACAGGAGCGGCAGGGGCACACTGAAGCTTTCTTT. This sequence encodes CASSVQERQGHTEAFF.

This rearrangement joins TRBV7-2 to TRBJ2-7; the D gene is possibly TRBD2 (6 bases). Deletions cut 3 bases from V and 3 bases from J, with 18 bases between. CDR1 is SGHTA and CDR2 is FQGNSA in the germline V gene. The CDR3 length is 16 residues. CDR3 protein: CASSFSGVRRDYEQYF. CDR3 nucleotides: TGTGCCAGCAGCTTTTCGGGGGTCCGGAGGGACTACGAGCAGTACTTC. Combining the CDR3 with reference TRBV7-2 and TRBJ2-7 gives the whole variable domain GAGVSQSPSNKVTEKGKDVELRCDPISGHTALYWYRQSLGQGLEFLIYFQGNSAPDKSGLPSDRFSAERTGGSVSTLTIQRTQQEDSAVYLCASSFSGVRRDYEQYFGPGTRLTVT.

The V and J genes are TRBV5-1 and TRBJ2-7, with 9 bases that match TRBD2. There are 13 residues in the CDR3. In germline, CDR1 is SGHRS, CDR2 YFSETQ. J was trimmed by 2 bases and V by 5 bases; bases with no gene match: 2. CDR3 in amino acids: CASRREGAYEQYF. As DNA, the CDR3 is TGCGCCAGCAGGCGGGAGGGGGCCTACGAGCAGTACTTC. The full variable domain, in which reference TRBV5-1 and TRBJ2-7 provide the parts outside the CDR3, is KAGVTQTPRYLIKTRGQQVTLSCSPISGHRSVSWYQQTPGQGLQFLFEYFSETQRNKGNFPGRFSGRQFSNSRSEMNVSTLELGDSALYLCASRREGAYEQYFGPGTRLTVT.

This chain links TRBV6-6 with TRBJ1-1; no clear D. The CDR3 consists of 13 residues. CDR1 and CDR2 from the germline V gene are MNHNY and SVGAGI (reference sequence). V was clipped by 7 bases and J by 4 bases, with 13 bases between them. CDR3 residues: CASTLTATTEAFF. For the CDR3, the DNA is TGTGCCAGCACCCTGACCGCCACCACTGAAGCTTTCTTT.

This clone showed up just once. This chain links TRBV19 with TRBJ2-7; no definite D call. This CDR3 spans 12 amino acids. The germline V and J ends were trimmed by 5 bases and 2 bases, with 7 bases remaining between them. Germline V gene data show CDR1 as LNHDA and CDR2 as SQIVND (reference sequence). The chain's CDR3 is CASSLGTYEQYF. The CDR3, as DNA: TGTGCCAGTAGTTTGGGAACCTACGAGCAGTACTTC.

The V and J genes are TRBV5-1 and TRBJ1-4, with unresolved D. CDR1 and CDR2 (germline): SGHRS, YFSETQ. The CDR3 sequence is 13 residues long. V was clipped by 4 bases and J by 3 bases, with 7 bases between them. The CDR3 spells CASSDKANEKLFF. The CDR3 region has the DNA TGCGCCAGCAGCGACAAAGCTAATGAAAAACTGTTTTTT. The complete variable domain, with remaining parts taken from reference TRBV5-1 and TRBJ1-4, reads KAGVTQTPRYLIKTRGQQVTLSCSPISGHRSVSWYQQTPGQGLQFLFEYFSETQRNKGNFPGRFSGRQFSNSRSEMNVSTLELGDSALYLCASSDKANEKLFFGSGTQLSVL.

The V and J genes are TRBV4-3 and TRBJ1-4, with TRBD1 as a possible D gene (6 bases). Germline CDR1 reads LGHNA; CDR2 reads YSLEER. Trimming cost V 0 bases and J 8 bases, with 13 bases left between them. The CDR3 contains 15 residues. For the CDR3, the DNA is TGCGCCAGCAGCCAAGAGGGGGCCTTTGGGGAAAAACTGTTTTTT. Its protein is CASSQEGAFGEKLFF.

The chain links TRBV6-1 to TRBJ2-7; 7 nucleotides align to TRBD1. The length of the CDR3 is 12 residues. CDR1 and CDR2 (germline): MNHNS, SASEGT. V shed 10 bases and J 4 bases; nucleotides not matched to a gene: 7. As DNA, the CDR3 is TGTGCCATCTCCAGGGGGTTATACGAGCAGTACTTC. This codes for CAISRGLYEQYF.

The J gene is TRBJ1-4, the V gene TRBV5-1, with 7 positions matching TRBD1. CDR1 SGHRS and CDR2 YFSETQ come from the germline V gene. Trimming at V came to 2 bases and at J to 8 bases, leaving 9 bases not matched to a gene. CDR3 length: 15 residues. The CDR3 here is CASSLGTAQEEKLFF. Here the CDR3 DNA reads TGCGCCAGCAGCTTAGGGACAGCCCAGGAGGAAAAACTGTTTTTT.

This chain joins TRBV19 and TRBJ2-1; D is ambiguous. V was clipped by 4 bases and J by 4 bases, with 11 bases between them. The CDR3 length is 14 residues. In germline, CDR1 is LNHDA, CDR2 SQIVND (reference sequence). DNA for the CDR3: TGTGCCAGTAGTAGCCACACAGTTTACAATGAGCAGTTCTTC. As protein: CASSSHTVYNEQFF.

V is TRBV27 and J is TRBJ2-1, with 9 bases lining up with TRBD1. This CDR3 has 14 residues. Trimming removed 7 bases from V and 8 bases from J; junction bases left unmatched: 9. Germline CDR1 is MNHEY and CDR2 is SMNVEV (reference sequence). The CDR3, as DNA: TGTGCCAGCATGAAAGGGACAGGGAGTGATGAGCAGTTCTTC. Residues: CASMKGTGSDEQFF.

This clone showed up just a few times. The rearrangement links TRBV5-6 to TRBJ1-4; 7 bases agree with TRBD1. Germline assignment: CDR1 SGHDT and CDR2 YYEEEE. The V segment lost 3 bases and the J segment 8 bases; nucleotides outside the gene matches: 7. This CDR3 has 14 amino acids. The CDR3 DNA follows: TGTGCCAGCAGCTCGGGACAGAGAAGAGAAAAACTGTTTTTT. This encodes CASSSGQRREKLFF.

The chain uses TRBV19 and TRBJ2-1, with 8 bases identical to TRBD2. The CDR3 runs 16 residues. Trimming took 4 bases from V and 3 from J; bases not matched to a gene: 8. Germline V gives CDR1 LNHDA, CDR2 SQIVND (reference sequence). CDR3 sequence: CASSNSASGFYNEQFF. The CDR3 nucleotides are TGTGCCAGTAGTAACTCGGCTAGCGGGTTCTACAATGAGCAGTTCTTC.

The CDR3 loop reads CASSPRGERSGELFF. For the CDR3, the DNA is TGTGCCAGCTCACCAAGAGGGGAACGCTCCGGGGAGCTGTTTTTT. The gene calls are TRBV18 and TRBJ2-2; D is possibly TRBD1 or TRBD2 (5 bases each). Trimming pared 2 bases from V and 6 bases from J, leaving 13 bases between. This CDR3 comprises 15 residues. Germline CDR1 is KGHSH and CDR2 is LQKENI.

The chain employs TRBV6-4 and TRBJ1-6; D gene ambiguous. CDR1 is MRHNA, CDR2 SNTAGT, per germline. The CDR3 contains 12 residues. The V end was cut by 0 bases, the J end by 12 bases, with 6 bases between. CDR3 in amino acids: CASSDSVGPLHF. CDR3 bases: TGTGCCAGCAGTGACTCTGTGGGACCCCTCCACTTT.

Regarding this clone: Compared with germline, one end of the junction differs, possibly owing to a read error. The V gene is TRBV7-7, the J gene TRBJ2-1; 7 bases agree with TRBD2. Germline CDR1 SSHAT, CDR2 FNYEAQ (reference sequence). The CDR3 consists of 13 residues. CDR3 nucleotides: TGTGCTAGCAGCTTTTCGGGAGGCAGTGAGCAGTTCTTC. Encoded protein: CASSFSGGSEQFF.

The CDR3 region is CASSQYLDNEQFF. The CDR3 nucleotides are TGCGCCAGCAGCCAATATCTCGACAATGAGCAGTTCTTC. This rearrangement joins TRBV4-3 to TRBJ2-1; D remains unclear. Trimming removed 2 bases from V and 5 bases from J, with 7 bases in between. The V gene's germline CDR1 is LGHNA and CDR2 YSLEER. This CDR3 region has 13 residues.

This clone showed up just once. The CDR3 spells CASSLDSTRETQYF. DNA for the CDR3: TGCGCCAGCAGCTTGGATTCGACCCGGGAGACCCAGTACTTC. This chain uses TRBV5-1 with TRBJ2-5; D unclear. Germline CDR1 SGHRS, CDR2 YFSETQ. CDR3 size: 14 residues. The ends were cut back, 0 bases at V and 5 bases at J, with 11 bases in the middle.

The chain combines TRBV6-1 with TRBJ2-7; a weak D match, TRBD1 (6 bases). There are 14 residues in the CDR3. In germline, CDR1 is MNHNS, CDR2 SASEGT. Trimming left V 5 bases short and J 1 base short, with 12 bases between. The CDR3, as DNA: TGTGCCAGCAGTTTCCGGGACACTTCCTACGAGCAGTACTTC. This gives the protein CASSFRDTSYEQYF.

This clone turned up a few times. The CDR3 coding sequence is TGTGCCAGCAGTGAACCGGGCTACGAGCAGTACTTC. Translated, it gives CASSEPGYEQYF. The rearrangement joins TRBV6-1 to TRBJ2-7; D not certain. The CDR3 has 12 residues. V was shortened by 2 bases and J by 3 bases, with 5 bases between the two germline ends. In germline, CDR1 is MNHNS, CDR2 SASEGT.

The genes are TRBV10-3 and TRBJ2-3; 7 bases line up with TRBD2. CDR1 ENHRY and CDR2 SYGVKD come from the germline V gene. V was clipped by 11 bases and J by 4 bases; unmatched bases: 12. The CDR3 extends over 14 amino acids. DNA of the CDR3: TGTGCCTCTACCCCAGGGAGGGGTGCAGATACGCAGTATTTT. Residues: CASTPGRGADTQYF.

The genes are TRBV29-1 and TRBJ1-3; D call uncertain. V was cut by 6 bases and J by 4 bases, with 7 bases left in between. The CDR3 length is 11 residues. CDR1 is SQVTM, CDR2 ANQGSEA, per germline. The CDR3 sequence: CSVGWGNTIYF. The CDR3 coding sequence is TGCAGCGTGGGATGGGGAAACACCATATATTTT.

The chain links TRBV5-1 to TRBJ2-3; 12 nucleotides line up with TRBD2. The CDR3 is 15 residues long. V was pared by 5 bases and J by 2 bases, with 3 bases of the junction left unmatched. CDR1 is SGHRS, CDR2 YFSETQ, per germline. The CDR3 protein is CASSLAGGPTDTQYF. The CDR3 coding sequence is TGCGCCAGCAGTCTAGCGGGAGGGCCCACAGATACGCAGTATTTT.